These 3 T cell receptor beta chains came from one sample sequenced in a study of T-cell reconstitution after alpha-beta-depleted transplantation in children. A TCRbeta library incorporating unique molecular identifiers was prepared. Using its own MiXCR run on the PCR reads, TCRdb lists one record per CDR3 protein. The sample shows 500,000 to 600,000 distinct CDR3 sequences, 25% to 30% of them seen only once. Sample: PBMCs, taken before TCRalphabeta/CD19-depleted stem cell transplant. All receptors derive from a boy less than two years old with Wiskott-Aldrich syndrome, due to receive a stem cell transplant.

This clonotype was detected a few times. This chain uses TRBV5-4 with TRBJ1-1; TRBD1 matches 8 bases. J lost 1 base, V lost 0 bases, and 5 bases had no gene match. This CDR3 has 16 residues. The V gene's germline CDR1 is SGHNT and CDR2 YYREEE (reference sequence). The CDR3 DNA follows: TGTGCCAGCAGCTTGGACCAGGGGGCAACGAACACTGAAGCTTTCTTT. It encodes CASSLDQGATNTEAFF.

The gene calls are TRBV5-1 and TRBJ2-1; D gene ambiguous. This CDR3 is built from 15 residues. Looked up from germline, CDR1 is SGHRS and CDR2 is YFSETQ. V was shortened by 2 bases and J by 0 bases, with 9 bases between the two germline ends. CDR3 DNA sequence: TGCGCCAGCAGCTTACGGATAGCCTCCTACAATGAGCAGTTCTTC. Translating gives CASSLRIASYNEQFF.

This clonotype was found a few times. The chain couples TRBV5-1 to TRBJ2-1, with D perhaps TRBD2 (5 bases). Trimming cost V 0 bases and J 7 bases, with 11 bases left between them. The germline V gene encodes CDR1 SGHRS and CDR2 YFSETQ. There are 14 residues in the CDR3. CDR3 loop: CASSLEGLLNEQFF. The CDR3 DNA reads TGCGCCAGCAGCTTGGAAGGACTCCTAAATGAGCAGTTCTTC.